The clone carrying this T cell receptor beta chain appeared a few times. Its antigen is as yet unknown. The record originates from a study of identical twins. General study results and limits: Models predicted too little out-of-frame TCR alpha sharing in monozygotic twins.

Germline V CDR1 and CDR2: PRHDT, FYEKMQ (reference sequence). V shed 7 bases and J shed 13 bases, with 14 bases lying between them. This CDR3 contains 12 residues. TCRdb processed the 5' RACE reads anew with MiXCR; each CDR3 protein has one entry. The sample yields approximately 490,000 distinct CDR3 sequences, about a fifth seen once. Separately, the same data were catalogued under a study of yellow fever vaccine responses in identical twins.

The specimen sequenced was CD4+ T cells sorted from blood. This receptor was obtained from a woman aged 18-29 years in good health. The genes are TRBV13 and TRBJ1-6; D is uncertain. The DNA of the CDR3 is TGTGCCAGCACCCGACATCCGGGGCCCCTCCACTTT. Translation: CASTRHPGPLHF.